Following are 26 T cell receptor beta chains from one sample sequenced in a study of human T cells and chemical hapten exposure. Described time point: patch test 2, 6 weeks after DPC sensitization. The treatment denotes: therapeutic diphenylcyclopropenone sensitization with weekly scalp DPC. TCRdb analysed the RACE reads with MiXCR anew, one entry per CDR3 protein. The sample includes 360,000 or so distinct CDR3 sequences, roughly 6.3% of them seen just once. Sequencing used whole blood, obtained in connection with sensitization to the hapten diphenylcyclopropenone (DPC). Receptors were obtained from a woman under 30 with alopecia areata. Some clones in this sample may be carry-over from other donors' samples.

The table lists this clonotype with many counts. This chain links TRBV20-1 with TRBJ1-5; TRBD1 aligns across 8 bases. Trimming removed 3 bases from V and 4 bases from J; junction bases left unmatched: 14. This CDR3 is built from 17 residues. Germline V gene data show CDR1 as DFQATT and CDR2 as SNEGSKA (reference sequence). CDR3 bases: TGCAGTGCTAGTGTCGTATCCTCCGGGACAGGAAATCAGCCCCAGCATTTT. This translates into CSASVVSSGTGNQPQHF.

In this sample, this clonotype turned up many times. The chain combines TRBV6-5 with TRBJ1-2, with D perhaps TRBD1 (5 bases). CDR1 and CDR2 (germline): MNHEY, SVGAGI. V shed 2 bases and J shed 10 bases, with 8 bases lying between them. CDR3 size: 11 residues. CDR3 DNA: TGTGCCAGCAGTTACATGGGGGTCTACACCTTC. Protein: CASSYMGVYTF.

This clonotype was seen at least ten times. This chain uses TRBV12-3 or TRBV12-4 with TRBJ1-4; D perhaps matches TRBD1 (6 bases). V was pared by 5 bases and J by 9 bases, with 13 bases between. CDR3 size: 13 residues. CDR3 sequence: CASSVTGAKKLFF. In DNA, the CDR3 is TGTGCCAGCAGTGTGACAGGAGCGAAAAAACTGTTTTTT.

This clonotype was detected a few times. V gene TRBV6-5 combines with J gene TRBJ1-4, with D uncertain. CDR3 length: 15 residues. Trimming left V 5 bases short and J 0 bases short, with 10 bases between. CDR1 and CDR2 (germline): MNHEY, SVGAGI. The CDR3 region is CASSRTVTTNEKLFF. The DNA of the CDR3 is TGTGCCAGCAGTCGGACCGTGACAACTAATGAAAAACTGTTTTTT.

This clonotype was seen more than once but under ten times. V and J are TRBV9 and TRBJ2-3; TRBD2 matches 9 bases. J lost 2 bases, V lost 4 bases, and 5 bases had no gene match. Germline V gene lookup returns CDR1 SGDLS and CDR2 YYNGEE. The CDR3 sequence is 15 residues long. DNA of the CDR3: TGTGCCAGCAGCTCATTAGCGGGGGACACAGATACGCAGTATTTT. Translation: CASSSLAGDTDTQYF.

This clonotype was picked up many times. This chain uses TRBV5-4 with TRBJ2-7; D unresolved. CDR3 size: 13 residues. Trimming stripped 0 bases from V and 3 bases from J, with 7 bases between. CDR1 is SGHNT and CDR2 is YYREEE in the germline V gene (reference sequence). In DNA form, the CDR3 reads TGTGCCAGCAGCTTGGAAAGAGTCTACGAGCAGTACTTC. It yields the protein CASSLERVYEQYF.

A few counts support this clonotype. The chain employs TRBV27 and TRBJ1-4; TRBD1 matches 7 bases. Germline V gene lookup returns CDR1 MNHEY and CDR2 SMNVEV (reference sequence). The CDR3 length is 14 residues. Trimming removed 6 bases from V and 0 bases from J; junction bases left unmatched: 1. The CDR3 coding sequence is TGTGCCAGCAGAACAGGGGCAACTAATGAAAAACTGTTTTTT. It yields the protein CASRTGATNEKLFF. Complete variable domain (other parts from reference TRBV27 and TRBJ1-4): EAQVTQNPRYLITVTGKKLTVTCSQNMNHEYMSWYRQDPGLGLRQIYYSMNVEVTDKGDVPEGYKVSRKEKRNFPLILESPSPNQTSLYFCASRTGATNEKLFFGSGTQLSVL.

This chain uses TRBV20-1 with TRBJ2-7; weak D call: TRBD1 (6 bases). The CDR3 sequence is 15 residues long. Germline V gives CDR1 DFQATT, CDR2 SNEGSKA (reference sequence). DNA of the CDR3: TGCAGCGCGATAGACCTAACGGACAGTTCCTACGAGCAGTACTTC. It translates to CSAIDLTDSSYEQYF.

This clonotype was counted only a few times. The chain joins TRBV7-9 to TRBJ2-5; possibly TRBD1 for D (6 bases). CDR1 and CDR2 (germline): SEHNR, FQNEAQ (reference sequence). This CDR3 comprises 13 residues. The V end lost 4 bases, the J end lost 4 bases, and 10 bases lay between the germline ends. The CDR3 loop is CASSSQGGETQYF. The CDR3 DNA reads as TGTGCCAGCAGCTCCCAAGGGGGAGAGACCCAGTACTTC.

This clonotype turned up a few times. The CDR3 sequence: CASTPGGATNEKLFF. The CDR3 DNA follows: TGTGCCAGCACCCCGGGGGGGGCAACTAATGAAAAACTGTTTTTT. The chain recombines TRBV6-1 with TRBJ1-4, with D possibly TRBD1 on 5 matching bases. Trimming stripped 7 bases from V and 0 bases from J, with 12 bases between. Germline CDR1 reads MNHNS; CDR2 reads SASEGT. The CDR3 runs 15 residues.

V and J are TRBV7-8 and TRBJ2-3; 10 bases agree with TRBD2. The CDR3 runs 18 residues. After removal of 0 bases from V and 1 base from J, the junction contained 7 bases not matched to a gene. In germline, CDR1 is SGHVS, CDR2 FQNEAQ. The CDR3 loop reads CASSLARGLAGGTDTQYF. CDR3 DNA: TGTGCCAGCAGCTTAGCGAGAGGGCTAGCGGGGGGCACAGATACGCAGTATTTT. The full variable domain, rest sourced from reference TRBV7-8 and TRBJ2-3, is GAGVSQSPRYKVAKRGQDVALRCDPISGHVSLFWYQQALGQGPEFLTYFQNEAQLDKSGLPSDRFFAERPEGSVSTLKIQRTQQEDSAVYLCASSLARGLAGGTDTQYFGPGTRLTVL.

The V call is TRBV7-9, the J call TRBJ2-5; weak D call: TRBD1 (5 bases). With 8 bases removed from V and 3 bases from J, the gap between germline ends came to 13 bases. CDR3 length equals 13 residues. CDR1 is SEHNR and CDR2 is FQNEAQ in the germline V gene (reference sequence). The CDR3 DNA reads TGTGCCAGCCCGCAGGGTCCTGAAGAGACCCAGTACTTC. It is translated as CASPQGPEETQYF.

This clonotype was recorded a few times. The V call is TRBV7-2, the J call TRBJ2-1; 8 nucleotides match TRBD2. The CDR3 covers 16 residues. Germline loops: CDR1 SGHTA, CDR2 FQGNSA. V dropped 0 bases and J dropped 6; count of bases not matched to a gene: 7. In DNA form, the CDR3 reads TGTGCCAGCAGCTTAGCTTCCAGCGGGGGCCTCAATGAGCAGTTCTTC. Protein sequence: CASSLASSGGLNEQFF.

This clonotype was detected a few times. V usage is TRBV7-2 and J usage is TRBJ2-5; D perhaps matches TRBD1 (6 bases). CDR3 length: 14 amino acids. Germline V gene sequence: CDR1 SGHTA, CDR2 FQGNSA. Trimming pared 5 bases from V and 3 bases from J, leaving 13 bases between. For the CDR3, the DNA is TGTGCCAGCAGCAACCGGGACATAGAAGAGACCCAGTACTTC. Its protein is CASSNRDIEETQYF.

Many counts were recorded for this clonotype. The chain is built from TRBV12-3 or TRBV12-4 and TRBJ1-2, with 7 bases identical to TRBD1. V shed 4 bases, J shed 8 bases, and the junction held 7 bases outside the gene matches. The length of the CDR3 is 13 residues. CDR3 DNA: TGTGCCAGCAGTTCCCGACAGGGACTCGGCTACACCTTC. It encodes CASSSRQGLGYTF.

The genes are TRBV6-2 or TRBV6-3 and TRBJ2-1; D unclear. Trimming took 0 bases from V and 9 from J, leaving 6 bases between them. Looked up from germline, CDR1 is MNHEY and CDR2 is SVGEGT. The CDR3 loop spans 12 amino acids. The CDR3 reads CASSYSRTEQFF. In DNA, the CDR3 is TGTGCCAGCAGTTACTCCCGTACTGAGCAGTTCTTC.

This clonotype was seen more than once but under ten times. The rearrangement links TRBV7-9 to TRBJ2-5; D remains unclear. This CDR3 contains 12 residues. Germline lookup yields CDR1 SEHNR and CDR2 FQNEAQ (reference sequence). Trimming left V 5 bases short and J 5 bases short, with 9 bases between. CDR3 region: CASSRQAETQYF. Here the CDR3 DNA reads TGTGCCAGCAGCCGGCAGGCGGAGACCCAGTACTTC.

The CDR3 DNA is TGTGCCAGCAGTTACTGGGGCAGGGCTAACTATGGCTACACCTTC. It specifies CASSYWGRANYGYTF. The V call is TRBV6-5, the J call TRBJ1-2; weak D call: TRBD1 (5 bases). This CDR3 is 15 amino acids long. V lost 1 base and J lost 0, with 9 bases in between. Germline CDR1 is MNHEY and CDR2 is SVGAGI.

Many counts were recorded for this clonotype. V gene TRBV6-5 combines with J gene TRBJ1-2, with TRBD1 matching 7 bases. V lost 5 bases, J lost 3 bases, and 9 bases stayed unmatched. This CDR3 contains 15 residues. CDR1 and CDR2 from the germline V gene are MNHEY and SVGAGI. The CDR3: CASSPRRTGDYGYTF. In DNA form, the CDR3 reads TGTGCCAGCAGTCCACGACGGACAGGAGACTATGGCTACACCTTC.

The rearrangement joins TRBV25-1 to TRBJ2-7; no definite D call. CDR3 size: 12 residues. Germline CDR1 is MGHDK and CDR2 is SYGVNS. The V end lost 3 bases, the J end lost 3 bases, and 6 bases lay between the germline ends. The chain's CDR3 is CASSEIGYEQYF. The DNA for the CDR3 is TGTGCCAGCAGTGAGATCGGCTACGAGCAGTACTTC.

In this sample, this clonotype turned up many times. This rearrangement joins TRBV4-3 to TRBJ1-1; D is unclear. V was pared by 0 bases and J by 2 bases, with 13 bases between. CDR1 LGHNA and CDR2 YSLEER come from the germline V gene. The CDR3 loop spans 16 amino acids. The CDR3 reads CASSQDAIRSNTEAFF. The CDR3 nucleotides read TGCGCCAGCAGCCAAGATGCCATAAGGTCCAACACTGAAGCTTTCTTT.

V usage is TRBV18 and J usage is TRBJ2-1, with D possibly being TRBD1 or TRBD2 (5 bases each). Germline CDR1 reads KGHSH; CDR2 reads LQKENI. CDR3 length equals 13 residues. Trimming stripped 3 bases from V and 6 bases from J, with 9 bases between. The chain's CDR3 is CASSPPGTNEQFF. The CDR3 bases are TGTGCCAGCTCACCGCCGGGGACCAATGAGCAGTTCTTC.

J is TRBJ2-6 and V is TRBV11-2, with TRBD1 matching 7 bases. There are 17 residues in the CDR3. Losses at the gene ends were 2 bases for V and 2 bases for J; bases not matched to a gene: 6. CDR1 and CDR2 from the germline V gene are SGHAT and FQNNGV. The CDR3 nucleotides are TGTGCCAGCAGCTTATCGCGGACAGGTGCTGGGGCCAACGTCCTGACTTTC. It is translated as CASSLSRTGAGANVLTF.

This clonotype was found many times. V usage is TRBV6-1 and J usage is TRBJ1-5; D possibly corresponds to TRBD1 (5 bases). The CDR3 spans 14 residues. The V gene's germline CDR1 is MNHNS and CDR2 SASEGT. V was trimmed by 8 bases and J by 0 bases, leaving 11 bases between them. CDR3 protein: CASGGGYSNQPQHF. The CDR3 DNA sequence: TGTGCCAGCGGGGGGGGTTATAGCAATCAGCCCCAGCATTTT.

J is TRBJ1-2 and V is TRBV7-9; 7 nucleotides align to TRBD1. Germline V gene lookup returns CDR1 SEHNR and CDR2 FQNEAQ (reference sequence). The CDR3 spans 14 residues. V shed 1 base, J shed 8 bases, and the junction held 7 bases outside the gene matches. The CDR3 DNA follows: TGTGCCAGCAGCTTAGTCGAGGGGGCAGGAGGCTACACCTTC. Amino acid sequence: CASSLVEGAGGYTF. Using reference TRBV7-9 and TRBJ1-2 for the parts outside the CDR3, the full variable domain is DTGVSQNPRHKITKRGQNVTFRCDPISEHNRLYWYRQTLGQGPEFLTYFQNEAQLEKSRLLSDRFSAERPKGSFSTLEIQRTEQGDSAMYLCASSLVEGAGGYTFGSGTRLTVV.

The rearrangement links TRBV4-2 to TRBJ2-3; no clear D gene. This CDR3 has 14 amino acids. Germline loops: CDR1 LGHNA, CDR2 YNFKEQ. V gave up 2 bases and J gave up 0 bases, with 6 bases separating them. The CDR3 sequence is CASSQLGSTDTQYF. CDR3 coding DNA: TGTGCCAGCAGCCAATTAGGAAGCACAGATACGCAGTATTTT.